This T cell receptor (beta chain) was recovered during a study of blood T cell repertoires in COVID-19. Under the authors' procedure: Amplification of reference gene primers was used by the study to estimate nucleated cell counts. This table comes from immunoSEQ multiplex PCR, and its TCRdb copy is limited to in-frame clones, with some not included. From that table come the V and J calls and clone size; the DNA was used to work out D and trimming. In the table there are about 400,000 clones, around 87% of which are singletons. The study assigned cohorts using participant-reported clinical history. Germline V lookup: CDR1 DFQATT, CDR2 SNEGSKA (reference sequence). The CDR3 covers 15 residues. Trimming removed 3 bases from V and 4 bases from J; junction bases left unmatched: 11.

This chain uses TRBV20-1 with TRBJ2-5; 7 nucleotides match TRBD2. What was sequenced was PBMCs or T cells enriched from blood (not recorded which). The TCR sequence derives from a man in his forties in a cohort exposed to, infected with or recovered from COVID-19 (not recorded which). DNA for the CDR3: TGCAGTGCTAGTACCCGGGTTGGGGGGGGAGAGACCCAGTACTTC. Translating gives CSASTRVGGGETQYF.